This is a list of T cell receptor beta chains from one sample in a study of regulatory T cells in long-lasting Graves disease. Each CDR3 protein gets one entry after TCRdb re-called the multiplex PCR reads with MiXCR. The repertoire holds approximately 470,000 distinct CDR3 sequences, with 15% to 20% as singletons. These data were likewise used in another study, on T cells in Graves' hyperthyroidism and ophthalmopathy.

Sequenced here: peripheral blood mononuclear cells (PBMCs), sampled at new diagnosis, from a patient treated with antithyroid drugs. These receptors originate from a man aged 35-49 years with Graves disease. Each CDR3 is given with its conserved first and last residue. Fields, in order: V gene, D gene, clone size, J gene, CDR3 DNA, CDR3 protein. A D gene is named only where the DNA matches it firmly. Clone size is not always given. Where it is, it says once, few, many or a class for expanded clones.

v_call: TRBV14; d_call: TRBD2; clone_size: .; j_call: TRBJ2-2; cdr3_nt: TGTGCCAGCAGCCCCTGGGAGGGGCACACCGGGGAGCTGTTTTTT; cdr3_aa: CASSPWEGHTGELFF
v_call: TRBV2; d_call: TRBD2; clone_size: .; j_call: TRBJ2-1; cdr3_nt: TGTGCCAGCAGAGAGACTAGCGGGATGGATGAGCAGTTCTTC; cdr3_aa: CASRETSGMDEQFF
v_call: TRBV20-1; d_call: TRBD1; clone_size: many; j_call: TRBJ2-7; cdr3_nt: TGCAGTTTCCACCGAGGGACAGGGGCTTCCTACGAGCAGTACTTC; cdr3_aa: CSFHRGTGASYEQYF
v_call: TRBV11-2; d_call: TRBD1; clone_size: .; j_call: TRBJ2-3; cdr3_nt: TGTGCCAGCAGCCCACCCGGGACAGGGGGTACAGATACGCAGTATTTT; cdr3_aa: CASSPPGTGGTDTQYF
v_call: TRBV14; d_call: TRBD1; clone_size: .; j_call: TRBJ2-1; cdr3_nt: TGTGCCAGCAGCCAACCGCGGACAGGGGGAGGCGATGAGCAGTTCTTC; cdr3_aa: CASSQPRTGGGDEQFF
v_call: TRBV7-9; d_call: .; clone_size: many; j_call: TRBJ1-1; cdr3_nt: TGTGCCAGCAGCTTAGTCAGGGGCACTGAAGCTTTCTTT; cdr3_aa: CASSLVRGTEAFF
v_call: TRBV6-1; d_call: TRBD1; clone_size: many; j_call: TRBJ2-7; cdr3_nt: TGTGCCAGCAGCCACAGGGGAATGGCCTACGTTACCGAGCAGTACTTC; cdr3_aa: CASSHRGMAYVTEQYF
v_call: TRBV28; d_call: TRBD1; clone_size: many; j_call: TRBJ1-2; cdr3_nt: TGTGCCAGCAATGGCAGGGGGCTGGATGGCTACACCTTC; cdr3_aa: CASNGRGLDGYTF
v_call: TRBV20-1; d_call: TRBD2; clone_size: many; j_call: TRBJ2-1; cdr3_nt: TGCAGTGCGGACCACCGAGCGGGAGACAATGAGCAGTTCTTC; cdr3_aa: CSADHRAGDNEQFF
v_call: TRBV4-1; d_call: TRBD2; clone_size: .; j_call: TRBJ2-1; cdr3_nt: TGCGCCAGCAGCCAGCCTCGGGGGGGGCGGGTCTACAATGAGCAGTTCTTC; cdr3_aa: CASSQPRGGRVYNEQFF
v_call: TRBV11-3; d_call: TRBD2; clone_size: many; j_call: TRBJ2-1; cdr3_nt: TGTGCCAGCAGCTTATTTCCTAGCGGGGCCTACAATGAGCAGTTCTTC; cdr3_aa: CASSLFPSGAYNEQFF
v_call: TRBV28; d_call: .; clone_size: many; j_call: TRBJ2-1; cdr3_nt: TGTGCCAGCAGTTTACTTGGCCAGACCAACAATGAGCAGTTCTTC; cdr3_aa: CASSLLGQTNNEQFF
v_call: TRBV28; d_call: .; clone_size: few; j_call: TRBJ2-5; cdr3_nt: TGTGCCAGCAGTTTTGGCCTGAGGGGGGGGGGGAGAGAGACCCAGTACTTC; cdr3_aa: CASSFGLRGGGRETQYF
v_call: TRBV2; d_call: .; clone_size: few; j_call: TRBJ2-7; cdr3_nt: TGTGCCAGCAGTGAATCCGAAGTCTCCTACGAGCAGTACTTC; cdr3_aa: CASSESEVSYEQYF
v_call: TRBV6-1; d_call: .; clone_size: .; j_call: TRBJ2-1; cdr3_nt: TGTGCCAGCAGTCTTTATAGGGTGACCGGGGAGACCCAGTTCTTC; cdr3_aa: CASSLYRVTGETQFF
v_call: TRBV7-9; d_call: TRBD2; clone_size: many; j_call: TRBJ2-5; cdr3_nt: TGTGCCAGCAGACTAGCGGGAGGGCGGGAGACCCAGTACTTC; cdr3_aa: CASRLAGGRETQYF
v_call: TRBV9; d_call: .; clone_size: .; j_call: TRBJ1-2; cdr3_nt: TGTGCCAGCAGCCAGGATGCGATCTATGGCTACACCTTC; cdr3_aa: CASSQDAIYGYTF
v_call: TRBV24-1; d_call: TRBD2; clone_size: many; j_call: TRBJ2-3; cdr3_nt: TGTGCCACCAGTGATTGGAGTGGCGGGAGTCGAGATACGCAGTATTTT; cdr3_aa: CATSDWSGGSRDTQYF